Listed below are T cell receptor beta chains from one sample, sequenced in a study of cytomegalovirus exposure and HLA in healthy donors. This table comes from immunoSEQ multiplex PCR, and its TCRdb copy is limited to in-frame clones, with some not included. The data show 130,000 or so clones, more than 75% seen once. Material: PBMCs. These receptors originate from a woman aged 30 to 39 in good health and CMV-seronegative. The CDR3 runs from the conserved cysteine through the conserved F or W. The D gene is left open where the match is weak. Size tells how often a clone was seen (once, few, many) or the class of an expanded clone, and some rows leave it out.

clone size: .; D gene: TRBD1; V gene: TRBV28; J gene: TRBJ2-7; CDR3 protein: CASSLEQGKSYEQYF; CDR3 DNA: TGTGCCAGCAGTTTGGAACAGGGGAAGAGCTACGAGCAGTACTTC
clone size: .; D gene: TRBD2; V gene: TRBV14; J gene: TRBJ2-1; CDR3 protein: CASRPLSGENYNEQFF; CDR3 DNA: TGTGCCAGCAGACCTCTAAGCGGGGAGAACTACAATGAGCAGTTCTTC
clone size: .; D gene: TRBD1; V gene: TRBV15; J gene: TRBJ1-4; CDR3 protein: CATSEPGQGGEKLFF; CDR3 DNA: TGTGCCACCAGCGAACCGGGACAGGGAGGAGAAAAACTGTTTTTT
clone size: few; D gene: .; V gene: TRBV7-2; J gene: TRBJ2-6; CDR3 protein: CASIPPGANVLTF; CDR3 DNA: TGTGCCAGCATCCCTCCTGGGGCCAACGTCCTGACTTTC
clone size: .; D gene: .; V gene: TRBV5-1; J gene: TRBJ2-7; CDR3 protein: CASSERRESYEQYF; CDR3 DNA: TGCGCCAGCAGCGAAAGACGGGAATCCTACGAGCAGTACTTC
clone size: few; D gene: TRBD1; V gene: TRBV11-2; J gene: TRBJ1-1; CDR3 protein: CASSLRGQQNTEAFF; CDR3 DNA: TGTGCCAGCAGCTTACGGGGACAGCAGAACACTGAAGCTTTCTTT
clone size: .; D gene: .; V gene: TRBV4-3; J gene: TRBJ2-2; CDR3 protein: CASSHRGRGELFF; CDR3 DNA: TGCGCCAGCAGCCACCGCGGTAGGGGGGAGCTGTTTTTT
clone size: .; D gene: .; V gene: TRBV19; J gene: TRBJ2-7; CDR3 protein: CASSIAGPTYEQYF; CDR3 DNA: TGTGCCAGTAGTATAGCAGGGCCAACCTACGAGCAGTACTTC
clone size: once; D gene: TRBD1; V gene: TRBV7-9; J gene: TRBJ1-2; CDR3 protein: CASRQGQGNYGYTF; CDR3 DNA: TGTGCCAGCAGGCAGGGACAGGGTAACTATGGCTACACCTTC
clone size: .; D gene: TRBD1; V gene: TRBV6-1; J gene: TRBJ1-2; CDR3 protein: CASSARTGTRGYGYTF; CDR3 DNA: TGTGCCAGCAGTGCCCGGACAGGGACCAGGGGCTATGGCTACACCTTC
clone size: .; D gene: .; V gene: TRBV7-9; J gene: TRBJ2-4; CDR3 protein: CASSLSPGWIQYF; CDR3 DNA: TGTGCCAGCAGCCTAAGTCCGGGGTGGATTCAGTACTTC
clone size: .; D gene: .; V gene: TRBV6-5; J gene: TRBJ2-7; CDR3 protein: CASSYSRLAFYEQYF; CDR3 DNA: TGTGCCAGCAGTTACTCAAGGCTAGCGTTCTACGAGCAGTACTTC
clone size: .; D gene: TRBD2; V gene: TRBV4-2; J gene: TRBJ2-5; CDR3 protein: CASSQDSASGGETQYF; CDR3 DNA: TGTGCCAGCAGCCAAGACTCGGCTAGCGGGGGAGAGACCCAGTACTTC
clone size: .; D gene: TRBD1; V gene: TRBV20-1; J gene: TRBJ2-7; CDR3 protein: CSAKTGTGDSF; CDR3 DNA: TGCAGTGCTAAAACCGGGACAGGGGATAGCTTC
clone size: .; D gene: TRBD2; V gene: TRBV10-2; J gene: TRBJ2-1; CDR3 protein: CASGTSHSYNEQFF; CDR3 DNA: TGCGCCAGTGGGACTAGCCACTCCTACAATGAGCAGTTCTTC
clone size: once; D gene: .; V gene: TRBV5-4; J gene: TRBJ1-2; CDR3 protein: CASSLGPFNRAPDGYTF; CDR3 DNA: TGTGCCAGCAGCTTGGGTCCATTTAACAGGGCTCCTGATGGCTACACCTTC
clone size: .; D gene: TRBD2; V gene: TRBV6-5; J gene: TRBJ2-3; CDR3 protein: CASSPAVLAGAQYF; CDR3 DNA: TGTGCCAGCAGCCCCGCAGTTTTGGCGGGGGCGCAGTATTTT
clone size: .; D gene: TRBD2; V gene: TRBV7-7; J gene: TRBJ2-5; CDR3 protein: CASSLAISGAETQYF; CDR3 DNA: TGTGCTAGCAGCTTAGCGATTAGCGGGGCAGAGACCCAGTACTTC
clone size: .; D gene: .; V gene: TRBV5-6; J gene: TRBJ2-7; CDR3 protein: CASSNSREQYF; CDR3 DNA: TGTGCCAGCAGCAATAGTCGCGAGCAGTACTTC
clone size: once; D gene: TRBD1; V gene: TRBV29-1; J gene: TRBJ1-1; CDR3 protein: CSVEVDRAEAFF; CDR3 DNA: TGCAGCGTCGAAGTAGACAGGGCCGAAGCTTTCTTT
clone size: .; D gene: .; V gene: TRBV4-1; J gene: TRBJ1-1; CDR3 protein: CASSQGRGSTEAFF; CDR3 DNA: TGCGCCAGCAGCCAAGGAAGGGGGAGCACTGAAGCTTTCTTT
clone size: medium-sized; D gene: .; V gene: TRBV4-3; J gene: TRBJ2-6; CDR3 protein: CASSPTTGTGANVLTF; CDR3 DNA: TGCGCCAGCAGCCCAACGACAGGAACTGGGGCCAACGTCCTGACTTTC
clone size: .; D gene: TRBD2; V gene: TRBV7-9; J gene: TRBJ2-1; CDR3 protein: CASSPTSGGDRSYNEQFF; CDR3 DNA: TGTGCCAGCAGCCCAACTAGCGGGGGAGATCGCTCCTACAATGAGCAGTTCTTC
clone size: .; D gene: .; V gene: TRBV19; J gene: TRBJ1-1; CDR3 protein: CASSIGGGSTEAFF; CDR3 DNA: TGTGCCAGTAGTATTGGGGGGGGGAGCACTGAAGCTTTCTTT
clone size: .; D gene: TRBD1; V gene: TRBV5-4; J gene: TRBJ2-5; CDR3 protein: CASRSDRGAETQYF; CDR3 DNA: TGTGCCAGCAGATCTGACAGGGGAGCCGAGACCCAGTACTTC
clone size: .; D gene: .; V gene: TRBV6-5; J gene: TRBJ2-1; CDR3 protein: CASRRGYYNEQFF; CDR3 DNA: TGTGCCAGCAGGCGCGGCTACTACAATGAGCAGTTCTTC
clone size: .; D gene: TRBD1; V gene: TRBV19; J gene: TRBJ1-1; CDR3 protein: CASSPGQLRATEAFF; CDR3 DNA: TGTGCCAGTAGTCCGGGACAGCTCCGGGCCACTGAAGCTTTCTTT
clone size: .; D gene: TRBD2; V gene: TRBV19; J gene: TRBJ2-3; CDR3 protein: CASSIYAGVTDTQYF; CDR3 DNA: TGTGCCAGTAGTATCTATGCGGGAGTCACAGATACGCAGTATTTT
clone size: .; D gene: .; V gene: TRBV10-2; J gene: TRBJ2-1; CDR3 protein: CASRIQVSTYNEQFF; CDR3 DNA: TGCGCCAGCAGAATACAGGTATCCACCTACAATGAGCAGTTCTTC
clone size: .; D gene: .; V gene: TRBV5-1; J gene: TRBJ1-3; CDR3 protein: CASSQPGGGVYAGNTIYF; CDR3 DNA: TGCGCCAGCAGCCAACCGGGCGGGGGCGTTTATGCCGGAAACACCATATATTTT
clone size: .; D gene: .; V gene: TRBV27; J gene: TRBJ1-1; CDR3 protein: CASSRGLNTEAFF; CDR3 DNA: TGTGCCAGCTCCAGGGGCCTGAACACTGAAGCTTTCTTT